This T cell receptor beta chain derives from a study of blood T cell repertoires in COVID-19. On the study more broadly: PBMCs, B-cell-depleted T cells, or T cells were the source of the cDNA or gDNA that made up the material.

The recovered donors of Cohort 3 showed two negative PCRs, clearance, or symptom resolution. Here immunoSEQ multiplex PCR was the method, and the copy in TCRdb shows in-frame clones only, minus some. The table lists around 220,000 clones, roughly 84% of them singletons. The V gene's germline CDR1 is MNHEY and CDR2 SMNVEV (reference sequence). V was pared by 6 bases and J by 1 base, with 17 bases of the junction left unmatched. The CDR3 has 18 amino acids. J is TRBJ1-1 and V is TRBV27, with TRBD1 matching over 7 bases. The sample taken for sequencing was PBMCs or T cells enriched from blood (not recorded which). The origin of this receptor is a woman aged 35 to 49 who had recovered from COVID-19. As DNA, the CDR3 is TGTGCCAGCAGCCGATGGGCTTTATCGGGACAGAGGAACACTGAAGCTTTCTTT. This encodes CASSRWALSGQRNTEAFF.